This TCR beta chain was identified during a study of shared clonotypes between healthy human individuals. Sequencing was performed with immunoSEQ multiplex PCR; in TCRdb, only in-frame clones are kept and a portion is missing. The sample yields 400,000 to 550,000 clones, around three quarters seen once. The donors, all of them Caucasian adults, lived in Nashville, Tennessee. Remarks on this clone: A read error may produce the germline difference seen at one junction end.

This receptor was obtained from a woman aged 40 to 50 in good health. Some clones in this sample may be carry-over from other donors' samples. Sequences were obtained from PBMCs.

The DNA of the CDR3 is TGTGCCAGAAGCCTCCGCGGCGACTTC. Its protein is CARSLRGDF. The chain couples TRBV5-3 to TRBJ2-4; D is uncertain. TRBV5-3 is placed among ORFs of uncertain function. The CDR3 is 9 residues long.